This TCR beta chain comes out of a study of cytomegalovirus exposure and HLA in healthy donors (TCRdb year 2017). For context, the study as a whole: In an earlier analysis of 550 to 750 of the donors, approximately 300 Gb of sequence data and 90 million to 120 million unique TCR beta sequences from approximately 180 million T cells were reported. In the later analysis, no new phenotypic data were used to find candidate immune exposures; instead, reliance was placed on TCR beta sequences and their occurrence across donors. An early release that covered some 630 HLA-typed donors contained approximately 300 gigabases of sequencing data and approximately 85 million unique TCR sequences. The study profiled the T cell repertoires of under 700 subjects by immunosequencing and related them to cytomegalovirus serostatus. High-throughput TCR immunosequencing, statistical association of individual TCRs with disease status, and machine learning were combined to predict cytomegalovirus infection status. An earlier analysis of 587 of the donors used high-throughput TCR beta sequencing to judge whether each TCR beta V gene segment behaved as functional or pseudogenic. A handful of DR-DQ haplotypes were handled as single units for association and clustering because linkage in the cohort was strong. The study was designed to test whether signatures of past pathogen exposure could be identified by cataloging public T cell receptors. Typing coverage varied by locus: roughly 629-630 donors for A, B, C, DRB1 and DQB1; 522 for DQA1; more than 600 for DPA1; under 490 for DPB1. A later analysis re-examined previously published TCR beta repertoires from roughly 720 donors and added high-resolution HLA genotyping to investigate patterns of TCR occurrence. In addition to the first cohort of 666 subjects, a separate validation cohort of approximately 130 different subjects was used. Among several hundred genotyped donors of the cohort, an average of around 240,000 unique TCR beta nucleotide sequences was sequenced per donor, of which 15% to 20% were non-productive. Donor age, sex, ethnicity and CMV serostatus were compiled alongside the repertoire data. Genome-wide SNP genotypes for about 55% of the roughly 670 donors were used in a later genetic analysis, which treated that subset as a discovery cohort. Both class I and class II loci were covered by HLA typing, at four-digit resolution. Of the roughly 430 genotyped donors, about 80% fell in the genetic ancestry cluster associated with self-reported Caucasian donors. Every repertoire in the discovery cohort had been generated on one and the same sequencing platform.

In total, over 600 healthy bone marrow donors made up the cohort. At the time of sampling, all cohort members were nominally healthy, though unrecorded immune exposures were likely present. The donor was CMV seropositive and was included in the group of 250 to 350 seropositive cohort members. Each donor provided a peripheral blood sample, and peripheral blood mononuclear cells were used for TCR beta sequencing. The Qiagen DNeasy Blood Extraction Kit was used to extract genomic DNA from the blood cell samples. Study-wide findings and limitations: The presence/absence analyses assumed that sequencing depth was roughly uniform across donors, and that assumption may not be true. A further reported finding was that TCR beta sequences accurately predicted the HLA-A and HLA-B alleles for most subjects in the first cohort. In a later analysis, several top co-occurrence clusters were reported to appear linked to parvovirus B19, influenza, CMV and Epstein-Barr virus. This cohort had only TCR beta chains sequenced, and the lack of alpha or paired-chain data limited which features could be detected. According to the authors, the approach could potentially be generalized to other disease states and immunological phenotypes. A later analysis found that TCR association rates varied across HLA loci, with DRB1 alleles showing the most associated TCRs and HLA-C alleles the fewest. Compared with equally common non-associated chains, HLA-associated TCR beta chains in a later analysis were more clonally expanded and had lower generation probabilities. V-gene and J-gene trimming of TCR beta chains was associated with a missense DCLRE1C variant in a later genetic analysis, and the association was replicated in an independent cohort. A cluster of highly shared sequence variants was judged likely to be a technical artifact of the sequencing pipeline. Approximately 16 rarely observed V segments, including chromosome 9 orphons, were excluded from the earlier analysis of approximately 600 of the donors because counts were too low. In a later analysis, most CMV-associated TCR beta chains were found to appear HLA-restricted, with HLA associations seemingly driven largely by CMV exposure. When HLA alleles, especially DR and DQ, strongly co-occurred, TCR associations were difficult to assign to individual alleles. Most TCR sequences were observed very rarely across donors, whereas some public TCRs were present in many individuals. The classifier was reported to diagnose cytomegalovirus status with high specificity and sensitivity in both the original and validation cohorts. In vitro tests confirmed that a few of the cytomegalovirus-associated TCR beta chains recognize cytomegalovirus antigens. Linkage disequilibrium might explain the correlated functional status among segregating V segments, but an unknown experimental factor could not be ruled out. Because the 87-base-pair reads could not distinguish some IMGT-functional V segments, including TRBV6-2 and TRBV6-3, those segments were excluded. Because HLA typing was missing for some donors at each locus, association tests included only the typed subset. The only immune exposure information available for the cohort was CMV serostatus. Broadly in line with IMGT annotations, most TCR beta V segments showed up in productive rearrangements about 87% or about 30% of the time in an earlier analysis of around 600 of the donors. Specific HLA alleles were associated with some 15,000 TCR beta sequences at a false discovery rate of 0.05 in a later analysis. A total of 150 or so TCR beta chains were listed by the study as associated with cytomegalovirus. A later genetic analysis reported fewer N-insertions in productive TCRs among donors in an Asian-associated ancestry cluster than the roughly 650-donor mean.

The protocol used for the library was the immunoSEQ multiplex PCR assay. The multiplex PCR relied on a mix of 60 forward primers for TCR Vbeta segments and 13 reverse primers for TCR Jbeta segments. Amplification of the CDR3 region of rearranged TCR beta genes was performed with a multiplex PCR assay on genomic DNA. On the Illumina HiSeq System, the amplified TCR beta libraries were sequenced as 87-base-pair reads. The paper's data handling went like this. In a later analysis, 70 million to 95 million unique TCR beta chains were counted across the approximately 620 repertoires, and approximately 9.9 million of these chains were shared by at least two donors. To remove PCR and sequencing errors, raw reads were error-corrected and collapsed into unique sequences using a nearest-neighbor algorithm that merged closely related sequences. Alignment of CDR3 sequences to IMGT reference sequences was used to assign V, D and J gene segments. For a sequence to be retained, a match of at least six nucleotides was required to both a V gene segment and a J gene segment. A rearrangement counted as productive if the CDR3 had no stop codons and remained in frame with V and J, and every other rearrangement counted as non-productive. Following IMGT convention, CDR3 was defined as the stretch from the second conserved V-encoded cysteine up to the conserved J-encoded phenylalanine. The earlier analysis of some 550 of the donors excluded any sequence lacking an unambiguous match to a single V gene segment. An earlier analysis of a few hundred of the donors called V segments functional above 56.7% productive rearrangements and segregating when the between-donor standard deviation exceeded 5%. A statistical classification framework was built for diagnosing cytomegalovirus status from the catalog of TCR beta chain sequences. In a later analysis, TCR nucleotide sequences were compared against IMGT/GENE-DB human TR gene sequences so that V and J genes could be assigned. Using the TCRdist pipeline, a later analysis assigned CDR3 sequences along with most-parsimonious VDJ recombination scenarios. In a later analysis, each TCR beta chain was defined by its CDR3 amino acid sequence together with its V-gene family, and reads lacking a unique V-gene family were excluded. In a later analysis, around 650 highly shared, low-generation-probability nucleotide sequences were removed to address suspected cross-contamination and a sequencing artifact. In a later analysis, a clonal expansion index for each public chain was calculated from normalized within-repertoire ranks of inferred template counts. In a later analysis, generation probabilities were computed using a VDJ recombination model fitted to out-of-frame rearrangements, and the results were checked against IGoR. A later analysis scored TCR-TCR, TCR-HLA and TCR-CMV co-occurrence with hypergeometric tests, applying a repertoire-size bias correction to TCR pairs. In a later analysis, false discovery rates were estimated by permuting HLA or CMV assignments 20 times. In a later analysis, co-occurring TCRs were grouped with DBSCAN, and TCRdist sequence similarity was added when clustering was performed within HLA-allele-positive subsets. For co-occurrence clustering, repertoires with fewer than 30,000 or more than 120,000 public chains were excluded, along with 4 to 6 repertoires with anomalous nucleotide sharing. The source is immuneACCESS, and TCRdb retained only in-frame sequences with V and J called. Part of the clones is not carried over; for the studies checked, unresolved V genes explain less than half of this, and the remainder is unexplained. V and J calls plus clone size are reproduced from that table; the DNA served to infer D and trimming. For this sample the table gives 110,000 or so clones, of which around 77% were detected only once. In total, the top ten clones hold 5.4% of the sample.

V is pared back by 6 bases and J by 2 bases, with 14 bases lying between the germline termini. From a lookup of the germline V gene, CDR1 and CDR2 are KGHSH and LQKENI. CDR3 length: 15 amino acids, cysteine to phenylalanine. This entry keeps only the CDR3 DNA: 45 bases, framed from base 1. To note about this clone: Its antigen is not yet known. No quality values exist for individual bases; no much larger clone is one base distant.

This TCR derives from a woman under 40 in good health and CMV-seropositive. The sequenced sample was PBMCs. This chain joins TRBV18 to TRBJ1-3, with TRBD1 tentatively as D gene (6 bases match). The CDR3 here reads CASSEQGITGNTIYF. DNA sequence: TGTGCCAGCTCCGAACAGGGCATCACTGGAAACACCATATATTTT.